This T cell receptor (beta chain) was found in a study of blood T cell repertoires in COVID-19. The wider study: Sample material is recorded as cDNA or gDNA derived from T cells, B-cell-depleted T cells, or PBMCs.

Study members were between roughly 18 and 100 years old and lived in 24 US regions. Categorization into cohorts depended on clinical history that participants reported. The method was immunoSEQ multiplex PCR; TCRdb's version includes in-frame clones alone and lacks a portion of them. The sample carries some 430,000 clones, roughly 91% recorded once. The CDR3 length is 12 residues. V was clipped by 6 bases and J by 11 bases, with 16 bases between them. The germline V gene encodes CDR1 SNHLY and CDR2 FYNNEI. The genes are TRBV2 and TRBJ1-1; no clear D gene. This receptor was identified in a young man who had recovered from COVID-19. The source material was PBMCs or T cells enriched from blood (not recorded which). The CDR3 is CASSQKGAAAFF. In DNA, the CDR3 is TGTGCCAGCAGCCAAAAAGGCGCGGCGGCTTTCTTT.